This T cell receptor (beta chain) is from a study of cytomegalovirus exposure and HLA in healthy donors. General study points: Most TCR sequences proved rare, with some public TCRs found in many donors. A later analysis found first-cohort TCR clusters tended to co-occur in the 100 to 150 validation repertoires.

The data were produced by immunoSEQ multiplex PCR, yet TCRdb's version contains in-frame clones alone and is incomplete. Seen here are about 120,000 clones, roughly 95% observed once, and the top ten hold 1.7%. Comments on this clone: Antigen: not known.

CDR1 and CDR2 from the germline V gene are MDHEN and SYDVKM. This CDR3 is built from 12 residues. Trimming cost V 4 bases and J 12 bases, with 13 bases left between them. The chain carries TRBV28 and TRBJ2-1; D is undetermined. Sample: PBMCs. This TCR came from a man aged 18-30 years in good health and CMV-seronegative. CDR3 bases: TGTGCCAGCAGTTCCCCTCTCGGGTGGCAGTTCTTC. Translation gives CASSSPLGWQFF.